This paragraph covers one TCR beta chain sequence. The data were taken from a study of blood T cell repertoires in COVID-19. Sequencing used immunoSEQ multiplex PCR; TCRdb keeps in-frame clones, though not all of them. The sample holds some 190,000 clones, approximately 80% seen once. V lost 3 bases, J lost 1 base, and 10 bases lay in between. CDR1 and CDR2 (germline): LGHDT, YNNKEL (reference sequence). The CDR3 is made up of 15 amino acids. Material for sequencing was peripheral blood. The genes are TRBV3-1 (or the pseudogene TRBV3-2) and TRBJ1-5; D might be TRBD1 (5 bases). This clonotype originated in a woman aged 45-59 years with active or convalescent COVID-19. The CDR3 DNA reads TGTGCCAGCAGCCATCCAGGGAACAGCAATCAGCCCCAGCATTTT. This translates into CASSHPGNSNQPQHF.